The 12 T cell receptor beta chains presented below share a single source sample, sequenced in a study of cytomegalovirus exposure and HLA in healthy donors. PCR employed 60 Vbeta and 13 Jbeta primers. Assay used: immunoSEQ multiplex PCR; TCRdb lists only in-frame clones, some missing. The top ten hold 2% to 2.5% of the sample, which has about 120,000 clones, 80% seen once. Sequences were obtained from PBMCs. Source of these receptors: a man aged 30 to 39 in good health and CMV-seronegative.

This chain links TRBV10-2 with TRBJ2-7, with 8 bases matching TRBD1. This CDR3 has 16 amino acids. Germline values: CDR1 WSHSY, CDR2 SAAADI. V lost 6 bases and J lost 3; bases outside the gene matches: 13. The CDR3 coding sequence is TGCGCCAGCAGCGGAAAGGTCCGGGACAGGAACTACGAGCAGTACTTC. Translating it yields CASSGKVRDRNYEQYF.

The V call is TRBV7-9, the J call TRBJ1-3, with D tentatively TRBD1 (5 bases). CDR3 length equals 14 residues. Deletions cut 4 bases from V and 0 bases from J, with 7 bases between. CDR1 is SEHNR, CDR2 FQNEAQ, per germline (reference sequence). CDR3 in DNA: TGTGCCAGCAGCTGGGGCCTCTCTGGAAACACCATATATTTT. It translates to CASSWGLSGNTIYF.

Points on this clone: It may be a read error: a sequence one base away is much more abundant. CDR3 coding DNA: TGTGCCAGCAGTGCTAGCGGGGGGGAAGATACGCAGTATTTT. It encodes CASSASGGEDTQYF. V gene TRBV11-2 combines with J gene TRBJ2-3; 12 nucleotides agree with TRBD2. V trimming: 6 bases; J trimming: 5 bases; junction bases outside the gene matches: 3. CDR3 length equals 14 residues. From germline, CDR1 is SGHAT and CDR2 FQNNGV.

V is TRBV28 and J is TRBJ2-5, with D perhaps matching TRBD1 (6 bases). The germline gives CDR1 MDHEN, CDR2 SYDVKM. The CDR3 extends over 14 amino acids. V dropped 3 bases and J dropped 2 bases, with 10 bases sitting between them. The CDR3, as DNA: TGTGCCAGCAGTTTTTCAGGGGCACAAGAGACCCAGTACTTC. This encodes CASSFSGAQETQYF.

This chain connects TRBV9 to TRBJ2-7; TRBD1 agrees at 9 bases. The CDR3 contains 13 residues. Trimming took 4 bases from V and 5 from J; bases not matched to a gene: 4. Per germline, CDR1 SGDLS and CDR2 YYNGEE. The CDR3 loop reads CASSPRQGDEQYF. The DNA for the CDR3 is TGTGCCAGCAGCCCACGACAGGGGGACGAGCAGTACTTC.

The rearrangement joins TRBV7-9 to TRBJ1-5, with 7 nucleotides matching TRBD1. There are 15 residues in the CDR3. Germline CDR1 is SEHNR and CDR2 is FQNEAQ (reference sequence). Trimming cost V 5 bases and J 4 bases; bases outside gene matches: 8. CDR3 in amino acids: CASSPDGTVNQPQHF. CDR3 sequence (DNA): TGTGCCAGCAGCCCCGACGGGACAGTTAATCAGCCCCAGCATTTT.

V gene TRBV2 combines with J gene TRBJ1-5; 9 positions match TRBD1. The germline V gene encodes CDR1 SNHLY and CDR2 FYNNEI. This CDR3 spans 15 amino acids. With 7 bases clipped from V and 6 bases from J, the junction kept 10 bases outside the gene matches. The CDR3: CASKELQGAIQPQHF. The DNA for the CDR3 is TGTGCCAGCAAAGAGTTACAGGGGGCGATTCAGCCCCAGCATTTT.

The V call is TRBV11-2, the J call TRBJ2-3; 13 positions agree with TRBD2. Germline lookup yields CDR1 SGHAT and CDR2 FQNNGV. V trimming: 5 bases; J trimming: 5 bases; junction bases outside the gene matches: 10. This CDR3 has 17 amino acids. The CDR3 nucleotides read TGTGCCAGCAGCATCCGATCACTAGCGGGGGGGGGAGATACGCAGTATTTT. It encodes CASSIRSLAGGGDTQYF.

The CDR3 protein is CASSLESGILYEQYF. As DNA, the CDR3 is TGTGCCAGCAGCTTAGAGTCAGGTATTCTCTACGAGCAGTACTTC. The chain links TRBV7-8 to TRBJ2-7; the D is unclear. Germline CDR1 is SGHVS and CDR2 is FQNEAQ. Between the trimmed V and J ends, which lost 1 base and 3 bases, there was a span of 13 bases. The CDR3 consists of 15 residues. Drawing the rest from reference TRBV7-8 and TRBJ2-7, the complete variable domain is GAGVSQSPRYKVAKRGQDVALRCDPISGHVSLFWYQQALGQGPEFLTYFQNEAQLDKSGLPSDRFFAERPEGSVSTLKIQRTQQEDSAVYLCASSLESGILYEQYFGPGTRLTVT.

The genes are TRBV30 and TRBJ2-1; weak D call: TRBD2 (5 bases). The germline V gene has CDR1 GTSNPN and CDR2 SVGIG (reference sequence). Trimming pared 2 bases from V and 10 bases from J, leaving 9 bases between. The CDR3 contains 11 residues. The CDR3 DNA follows: TGTGCCTGGAGTACCCGCGGGGAGCAGTTCTTC. This codes for CAWSTRGEQFF.

This chain links TRBV10-2 with TRBJ1-1, with D unclear. Trimming took 7 bases from V and 0 from J, leaving 9 bases between them. The germline gives CDR1 WSHSY, CDR2 SAAADI. There are 13 residues in the CDR3. CDR3 in DNA: TGCGCCAGCAATCAACTAGTGAACACTGAAGCTTTCTTT. Amino acids: CASNQLVNTEAFF.

V and J are TRBV7-9 and TRBJ2-2; TRBD2 aligns across 10 bases. V lost 10 bases and J lost 5; bases outside the gene matches: 10. Germline V gene data show CDR1 as SEHNR and CDR2 as FQNEAQ (reference sequence). The CDR3 sequence is 15 residues long. This chain's CDR3 is CATLPGLALTGELFF. In DNA form, the CDR3 reads TGTGCCACCCTCCCGGGACTAGCGTTAACCGGGGAGCTGTTTTTT.